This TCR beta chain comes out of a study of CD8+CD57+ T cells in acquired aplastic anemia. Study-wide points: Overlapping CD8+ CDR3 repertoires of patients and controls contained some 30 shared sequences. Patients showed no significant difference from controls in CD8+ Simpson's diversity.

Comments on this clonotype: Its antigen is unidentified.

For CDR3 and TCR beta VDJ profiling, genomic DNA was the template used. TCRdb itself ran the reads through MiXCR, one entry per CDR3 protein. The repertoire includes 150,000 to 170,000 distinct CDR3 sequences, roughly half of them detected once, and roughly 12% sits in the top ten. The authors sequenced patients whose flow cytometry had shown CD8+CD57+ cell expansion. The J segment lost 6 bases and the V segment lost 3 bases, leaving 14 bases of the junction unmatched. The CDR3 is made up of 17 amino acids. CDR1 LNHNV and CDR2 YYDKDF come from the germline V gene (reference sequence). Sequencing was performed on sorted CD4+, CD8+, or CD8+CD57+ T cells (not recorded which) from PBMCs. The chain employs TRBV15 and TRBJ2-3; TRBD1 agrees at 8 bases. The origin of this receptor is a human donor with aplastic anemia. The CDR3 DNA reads TGTGCCACCAGCAGGGGGGACAGGCCTAGTGGGGTTGATACGCAGTATTTT. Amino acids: CATSRGDRPSGVDTQYF.